The entry below gives a single TCR beta chain sequence along with its context. What it recognizes is unknown. Sequenced by immunoSEQ multiplex PCR; TCRdb stores in-frame clones only, minus some. The sample lists around 140,000 clones, 90% to 95% seen once, with roughly 9% in the top ten. The sample is drawn from a study of T cell responses to AZD1222 COVID-19 vaccine. Study conclusions and caveats: Researchers report vaccine-associated CD4 TCRs spanning spike, with dominance at 160-218 and 743-854. It was only a handful of AZD1222 recipients who were seropositive at baseline.

The CDR3 is 14 residues long. Between the trimmed V and J ends, which lost 6 bases and 5 bases, there was a span of 14 bases. Germline V gene data show CDR1 as SNHLY and CDR2 as FYNNEI. This TCR derives from an adult in good health. The rearrangement joins TRBV2 to TRBJ2-1; D is ambiguous. This material consisted of peripheral blood, taken on day 0 of AZD1222 vaccination. CDR3 DNA sequence: TGTGCCAGCAGAGAAACGGCCCAACACAATGAGCAGTTCTTC. Its protein is CASRETAQHNEQFF.